The sequence of this TCR beta chain was determined in a study of T cells in narcolepsy. Study-wide points: Blood of same and different patients, but not healthy controls, reportedly held recurring autoreactive clonotypes. Autoreactive HCRT-specific and TRIB2-specific clonotypes were marked in same-patient CSF-versus-blood CD4+ comparisons.

Worth noting for this clone: The antigen remains undetermined.

This CDR3 has 15 residues. V was cut by 0 bases and J by 8 bases, with 12 bases left in between. The germline gives CDR1 SGHRS, CDR2 YFSETQ. Data came from immunoSEQ multiplex PCR; TCRdb stores just in-frame clones and leaves some out. The profile shows 15,000 to 16,000 clones, about 85% of them singletons. This sequence originates from a human donor in good health. The sequenced sample was memory (CD45RA-) CD4+ T cells from blood. The rearrangement uses TRBV5-1 and TRBJ1-6, with D tentatively TRBD1 (5 bases). Here the CDR3 DNA reads TGCGCCAGCAGCTTGGAAGGCAGGGCGGATTCACCCCTCCACTTT. This sequence encodes CASSLEGRADSPLHF. Drawing the rest from reference TRBV5-1 and TRBJ1-6, the complete variable domain is KAGVTQTPRYLIKTRGQQVTLSCSPISGHRSVSWYQQTPGQGLQFLFEYFSETQRNKGNFPGRFSGRQFSNSRSEMNVSTLELGDSALYLCASSLEGRADSPLHFGNGTRLTVT.